This record concerns one TCR beta chain sequence. Its antigen is still unknown. This entry comes from a study of PD-1 blockade in mismatch repair-deficient tumors. Study-level information: Enrolled about 2013-2017, patients had progressing, pretreated mismatch repair-deficient cancers of 12 to 13 types.

Sequencing used immunoSEQ multiplex PCR; TCRdb keeps in-frame clones, though not all of them. The table includes roughly 34,000 clones, 80% detected once. V was clipped by 3 bases and J by 10 bases, with 13 bases between them. The CDR3 loop spans 12 amino acids. CDR1 is SQVTM, CDR2 ANQGSEA, per germline. Regarding the study as a whole: Tumor-resident clones, often undetectable pretreatment in blood, expanded then contracted after pembrolizumab.

This chain joins TRBV29-1 and TRBJ2-1; D is perhaps TRBD1 (6 bases). The sequencing here drew on PBMCs, taken less than 7 weeks after starting pembrolizumab. The receptor was derived from an adult with mismatch repair-deficient cancer. CDR3 amino acids: CSVDRRRGEQFF. The CDR3 nucleotides are TGCAGCGTTGACAGGCGCAGGGGAGAGCAGTTCTTC.